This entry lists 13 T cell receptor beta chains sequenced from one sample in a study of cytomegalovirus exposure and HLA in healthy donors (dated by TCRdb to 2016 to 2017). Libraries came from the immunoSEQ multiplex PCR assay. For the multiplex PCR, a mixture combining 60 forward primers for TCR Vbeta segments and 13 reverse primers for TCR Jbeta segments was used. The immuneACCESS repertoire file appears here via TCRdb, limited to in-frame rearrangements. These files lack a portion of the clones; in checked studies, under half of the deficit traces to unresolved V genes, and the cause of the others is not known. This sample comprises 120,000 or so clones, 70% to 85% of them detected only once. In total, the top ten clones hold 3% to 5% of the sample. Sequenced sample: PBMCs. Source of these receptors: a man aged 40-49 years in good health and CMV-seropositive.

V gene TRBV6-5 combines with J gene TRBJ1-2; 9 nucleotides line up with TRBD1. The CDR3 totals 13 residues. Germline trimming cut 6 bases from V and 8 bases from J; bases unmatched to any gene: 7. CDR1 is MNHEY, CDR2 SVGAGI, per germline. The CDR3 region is CASRSQGARGYTF. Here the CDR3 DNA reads TGTGCCAGCAGGTCACAGGGGGCTCGCGGCTACACCTTC.

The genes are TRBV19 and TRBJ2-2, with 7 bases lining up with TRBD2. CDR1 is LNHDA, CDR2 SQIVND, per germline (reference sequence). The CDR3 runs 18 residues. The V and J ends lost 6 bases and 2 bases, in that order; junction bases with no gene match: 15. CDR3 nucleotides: TGTGCCAGTAGCATTATGCCGGGGGGAGTCCGTAACACCGGGGAGCTGTTTTTT. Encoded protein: CASSIMPGGVRNTGELFF.

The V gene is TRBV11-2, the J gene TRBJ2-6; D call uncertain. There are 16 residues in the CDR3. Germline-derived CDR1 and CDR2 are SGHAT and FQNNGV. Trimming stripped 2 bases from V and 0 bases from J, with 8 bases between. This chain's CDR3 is CASSLFIGSGANVLTF. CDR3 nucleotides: TGTGCCAGCAGCTTATTCATCGGCTCTGGGGCCAACGTCCTGACTTTC.

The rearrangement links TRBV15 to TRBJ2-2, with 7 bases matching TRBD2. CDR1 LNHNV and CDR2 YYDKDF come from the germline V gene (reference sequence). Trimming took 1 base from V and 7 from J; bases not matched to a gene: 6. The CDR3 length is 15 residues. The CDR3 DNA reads TGTGCCACCAGCAGAGTCGGCGGGAGTATCGGGGAGCTGTTTTTT. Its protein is CATSRVGGSIGELFF.

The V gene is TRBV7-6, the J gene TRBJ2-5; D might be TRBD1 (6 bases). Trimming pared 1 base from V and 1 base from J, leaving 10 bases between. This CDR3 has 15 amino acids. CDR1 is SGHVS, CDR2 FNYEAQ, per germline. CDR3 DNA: TGTGCCAGCAGCTTAGGGACAGCCCTCCAAGAGACCCAGTACTTC. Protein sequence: CASSLGTALQETQYF. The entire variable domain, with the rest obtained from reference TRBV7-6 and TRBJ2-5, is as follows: GAGVSQSPRYKVTKRGQDVALRCDPISGHVSLYWYRQALGQGPEFLTYFNYEAQQDKSGLPNDRFSAERPEGSISTLTIQRTEQRDSAMYRCASSLGTALQETQYFGPGTRLLVL.

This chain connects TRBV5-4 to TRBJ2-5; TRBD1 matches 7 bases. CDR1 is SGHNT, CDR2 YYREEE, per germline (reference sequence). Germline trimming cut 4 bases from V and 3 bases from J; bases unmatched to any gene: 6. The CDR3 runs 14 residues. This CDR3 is CASSTRDREETQYF. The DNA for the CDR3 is TGTGCCAGCAGCACCCGGGACAGAGAAGAGACCCAGTACTTC.

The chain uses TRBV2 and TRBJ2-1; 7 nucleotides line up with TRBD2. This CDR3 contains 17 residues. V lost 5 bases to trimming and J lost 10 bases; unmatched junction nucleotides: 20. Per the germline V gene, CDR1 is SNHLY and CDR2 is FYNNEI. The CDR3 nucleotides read TGTGCCAGCAGTCGACTCCAAGCGGGGCCGGGGCAATCCGAGCAGTTCTTC. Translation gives CASSRLQAGPGQSEQFF.

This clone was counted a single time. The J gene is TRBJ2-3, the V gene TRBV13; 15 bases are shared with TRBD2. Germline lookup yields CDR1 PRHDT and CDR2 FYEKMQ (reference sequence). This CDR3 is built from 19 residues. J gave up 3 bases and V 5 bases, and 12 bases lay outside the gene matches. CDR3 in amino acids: CASSPLRTSGGAWTDTQYF. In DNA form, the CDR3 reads TGTGCCAGCAGCCCCCTGCGGACTAGCGGGGGGGCATGGACAGATACGCAGTATTTT.

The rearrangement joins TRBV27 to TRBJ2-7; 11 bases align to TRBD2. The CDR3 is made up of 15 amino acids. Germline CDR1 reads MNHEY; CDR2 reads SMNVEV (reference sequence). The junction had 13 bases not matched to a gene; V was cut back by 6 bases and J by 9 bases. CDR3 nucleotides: TGTGCCAGCAGCCCAACTAGCGGGAGTCGCGGGAGGCAGTACTTC. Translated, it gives CASSPTSGSRGRQYF.

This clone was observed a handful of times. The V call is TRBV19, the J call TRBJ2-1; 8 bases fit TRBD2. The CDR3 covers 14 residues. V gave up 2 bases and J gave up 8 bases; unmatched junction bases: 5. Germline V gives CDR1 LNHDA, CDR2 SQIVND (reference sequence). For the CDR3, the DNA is TGTGCCAGTAGTATACAAGCGGGAGACTATGAGCAGTTCTTC. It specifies CASSIQAGDYEQFF.

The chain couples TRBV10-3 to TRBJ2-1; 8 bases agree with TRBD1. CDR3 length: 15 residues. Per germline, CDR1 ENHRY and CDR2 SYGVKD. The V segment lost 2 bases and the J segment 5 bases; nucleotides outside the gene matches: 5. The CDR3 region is CAISEPGQGHNEQFF. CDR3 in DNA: TGTGCCATCAGTGAGCCTGGACAGGGCCACAATGAGCAGTTCTTC.

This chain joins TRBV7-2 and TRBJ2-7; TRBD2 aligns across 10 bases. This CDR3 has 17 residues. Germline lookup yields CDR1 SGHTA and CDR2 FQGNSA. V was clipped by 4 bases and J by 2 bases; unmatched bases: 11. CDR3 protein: CASSWLGAGGAPYEQYF. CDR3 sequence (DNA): TGTGCCAGCAGCTGGCTCGGAGCGGGGGGGGCCCCCTACGAGCAGTACTTC.

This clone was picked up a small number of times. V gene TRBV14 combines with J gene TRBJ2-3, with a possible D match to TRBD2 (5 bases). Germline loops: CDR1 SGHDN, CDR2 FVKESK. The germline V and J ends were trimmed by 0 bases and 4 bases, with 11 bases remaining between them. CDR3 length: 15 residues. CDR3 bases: TGTGCCAGCAGCCAAGAGTTGGCGGGTGCAGATACGCAGTATTTT. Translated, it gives CASSQELAGADTQYF.